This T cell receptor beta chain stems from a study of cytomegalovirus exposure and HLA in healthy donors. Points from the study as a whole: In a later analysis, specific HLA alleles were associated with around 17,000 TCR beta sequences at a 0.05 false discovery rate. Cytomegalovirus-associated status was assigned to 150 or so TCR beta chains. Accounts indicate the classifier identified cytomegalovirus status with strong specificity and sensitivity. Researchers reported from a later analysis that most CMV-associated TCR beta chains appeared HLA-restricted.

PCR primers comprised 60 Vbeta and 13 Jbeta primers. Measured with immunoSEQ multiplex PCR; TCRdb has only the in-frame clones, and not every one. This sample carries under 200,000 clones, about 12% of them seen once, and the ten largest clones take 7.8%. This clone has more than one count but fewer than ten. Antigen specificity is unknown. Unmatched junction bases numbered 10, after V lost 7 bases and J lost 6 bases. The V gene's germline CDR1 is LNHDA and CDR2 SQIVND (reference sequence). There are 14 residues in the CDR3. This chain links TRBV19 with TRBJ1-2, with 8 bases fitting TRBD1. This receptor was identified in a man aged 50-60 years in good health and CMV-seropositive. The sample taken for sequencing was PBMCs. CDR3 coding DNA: TGTGCCAGTACGGACAGGGCCTCCGGCAATGGCTACACCTTC. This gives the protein CASTDRASGNGYTF.